This T cell receptor beta chain was captured in a study of regulatory T cells in long-lasting Graves disease. Time point described: newly diagnosed GD, antithyroid drugs for less than 3 months. Researchers made the TCR library from RNA that was extracted from PBMCs. Overall study findings and caveats: In persistent patients, shared public clonotypes (approximately 3,000) outnumbered those in new patients (nearly 1,000). With persistent disease, TRBV28, TRBJ1-2 and TRBJ2-5 were the favored segments.

Combining iRepertoire HTBI primers with Arm-PCR of CDR3 regions, the authors built TCR beta libraries. Per the original data handling: Segment identification across samples yielded roughly 62 TRBV and about 13 TRBJ segments. One entry per CDR3 protein results from TCRdb running MiXCR on the multiplex PCR reads. What appears here as the V and J calls and clone size reflects TCRdb's work, not the paper's. The sample contains about 310,000 distinct CDR3 sequences, about 18% of which appear only once. In germline, CDR1 is SNHLY, CDR2 FYNNEI. The CDR3 totals 15 residues. Comments on this clonotype: Antigen unknown. The junction departs from the called germline gene at one end, perhaps through a read error.

The receptor was isolated from a female donor with Graves disease. The starting material was peripheral blood mononuclear cells (PBMCs), obtained at new diagnosis, from a patient treated with antithyroid drugs. The chain joins TRBV2 to TRBJ2-1; weak D call: TRBD2 (5 bases). The CDR3 DNA reads TGTGCCAGCTGTGAAACAGAGGGCTCCTACAATGAGCAGTTCTTC. Translation gives CASCETEGSYNEQFF.